This passage covers 12 T cell receptor beta chains from one sample sequenced in a study of shared clonotypes between healthy human individuals. Using immunoSEQ multiplex PCR, the repertoire was profiled, and TCRdb retains in-frame clones only, with some absent. The profile shows roughly 2.1 million clones, 85% to 95% of them singletons. The naive CD8 subset, CD45RO-negative cells positively selected for CCR7, excluded terminally differentiated effector memory CD45RA+ cells. Sequencing used naive CD8+ T cells from PBMCs. Receptor source: a man younger than 35 in good health. Some clones in this sample may be carry-over from other donors' samples.

V usage is TRBV19 and J usage is TRBJ2-7; D tentatively fits TRBD1 or TRBD2 (5 bases each). In germline, CDR1 is LNHDA, CDR2 SQIVND (reference sequence). This CDR3 is built from 14 residues. With 1 base removed from V and 2 bases from J, the gap between germline ends came to 9 bases. The CDR3 coding sequence is TGTGCCAGTAGTATAGTGGGGGATACCTACGAGCAGTACTTC. This gives the protein CASSIVGDTYEQYF. Supplemented by reference TRBV19 and TRBJ2-7, the full variable domain reads DGGITQSPKYLFRKEGQNVTLSCEQNLNHDAMYWYRQDPGQGLRLIYYSQIVNDFQKGDIAEGYSVSREKKESFPLTVTSAQKNPTAFYLCASSIVGDTYEQYFGPGTRLTVT.

The chain joins TRBV7-8 to TRBJ1-1, with 9 positions matching TRBD1. With V trimmed by 5 bases and J by 6 bases, 10 bases remained unmatched. CDR1 and CDR2 (germline): SGHVS, FQNEAQ. The CDR3 covers 15 residues. DNA for the CDR3: TGTGCCAGCAGCCTCCGGGACAGGGAAGGGCCTGAAGCTTTCTTT. Its translation: CASSLRDREGPEAFF. The full variable domain, rest sourced from reference TRBV7-8 and TRBJ1-1, is GAGVSQSPRYKVAKRGQDVALRCDPISGHVSLFWYQQALGQGPEFLTYFQNEAQLDKSGLPSDRFFAERPEGSVSTLKIQRTQQEDSAVYLCASSLRDREGPEAFFGQGTRLTVV.

This clone was counted a few times. The chain recombines TRBV7-6 with TRBJ1-5; D is possibly TRBD1 (5 bases). The CDR3 is made up of 12 amino acids. Trimming removed 5 bases from V and 9 bases from J, with 11 bases in between. Germline V gene data show CDR1 as SGHVS and CDR2 as FNYEAQ. The CDR3 loop reads CASSPGGWPQHF. The DNA of the CDR3 is TGTGCCAGCAGCCCTGGGGGTTGGCCCCAGCATTTT.

The chain is built from TRBV6-6 and TRBJ2-5; the D gene is possibly TRBD2 (6 bases). Gene TRBJ2-7 matches the end of the DNA better, so the J call may be wrong. CDR1 is MNHNY, CDR2 SVGAGI, per germline (reference sequence). CDR3 size: 12 residues. CDR3: CACLAASYEQYF. CDR3 DNA: TGTGCCTGTTTAGCGGCCTCCTACGAGCAGTACTTC.

This CDR3 is CATSTYNQPQHF. The DNA for the CDR3 is TGTGCCACCAGCACGTATAATCAGCCCCAGCATTTT. V gene TRBV15 combines with J gene TRBJ1-5; D gene uncertain. Germline V lookup: CDR1 LNHNV, CDR2 YYDKDF (reference sequence). V was pared by 4 bases and J by 4 bases, with 5 bases between. The CDR3 covers 12 residues.

The chain couples TRBV6-1 to TRBJ1-3, with D possibly matching TRBD1 (6 bases). V was pared by 1 base and J by 6 bases, with 16 bases between. The CDR3 extends over 16 amino acids. The V gene's germline CDR1 is MNHNS and CDR2 SASEGT. The CDR3, as DNA: TGTGCCAGCAGTGAAGGCTACGGAACAGGGCTAAACACCATATATTTT. Translating it yields CASSEGYGTGLNTIYF.

The V gene is TRBV5-1, the J gene TRBJ2-1; D may be TRBD2 (6 bases). Trimming cost V 3 bases and J 7 bases, with 14 bases left between them. The CDR3 extends over 14 amino acids. CDR1 SGHRS and CDR2 YFSETQ come from the germline V gene. CDR3: CASSWGRWGNEQFF. The CDR3 DNA follows: TGCGCCAGCAGCTGGGGGAGGTGGGGGAATGAGCAGTTCTTC.

The chain employs TRBV5-6 and TRBJ1-1, with TRBD1 identical over 9 bases. With 4 bases clipped from V and 1 base from J, the junction kept 5 bases outside the gene matches. There are 15 residues in the CDR3. Germline V gene lookup returns CDR1 SGHDT and CDR2 YYEEEE. The CDR3 is CASSRATGGNTEAFF. The DNA of the CDR3 is TGTGCCAGCAGCAGGGCGACAGGGGGGAACACTGAAGCTTTCTTT.

The V and J genes are TRBV9 and TRBJ2-5; 7 positions match TRBD1. The ends lost 2 bases at V and 5 bases at J; junction bases unmatched: 12. The CDR3 is 16 amino acids. The V gene's germline CDR1 is SGDLS and CDR2 YYNGEE. The CDR3 DNA sequence: TGTGCCAGCAGCGTGGACGACAGGGAGAGTGGTGAGACCCAGTACTTC. It codes for CASSVDDRESGETQYF.

The chain is built from TRBV9 and TRBJ2-7, with TRBD1 identical over 9 bases. Germline V gives CDR1 SGDLS, CDR2 YYNGEE. Trimming at V came to 3 bases and at J to 2 bases, leaving 9 bases not matched to a gene. This CDR3 region has 16 residues. As DNA, the CDR3 is TGTGCCAGCAGCGCAGGACAGGGGACGGGTGCCTACGAGCAGTACTTC. It encodes CASSAGQGTGAYEQYF.

The chain joins TRBV27 to TRBJ2-7; TRBD1 or TRBD2 may be the D gene (5 bases each). The CDR3 consists of 14 residues. V dropped 2 bases and J dropped 5 bases, with 13 bases sitting between them. Germline CDR1 reads MNHEY; CDR2 reads SMNVEV (reference sequence). CDR3 protein: CASSLIRGNDEQYF. The CDR3 bases are TGTGCCAGCAGTTTAATCCGGGGCAATGACGAGCAGTACTTC.

The chain couples TRBV5-8 to TRBJ1-1; a weak D match, TRBD1 (5 bases). V lost 5 bases and J lost 1, with 9 bases in between. There are 13 residues in the CDR3. The germline CDR1 and CDR2 sequences are SGHTS and YDEGEE. The chain's CDR3 is CASSPGTNTEAFF. Here the CDR3 DNA reads TGTGCCAGCAGTCCAGGGACGAACACTGAAGCTTTCTTT.